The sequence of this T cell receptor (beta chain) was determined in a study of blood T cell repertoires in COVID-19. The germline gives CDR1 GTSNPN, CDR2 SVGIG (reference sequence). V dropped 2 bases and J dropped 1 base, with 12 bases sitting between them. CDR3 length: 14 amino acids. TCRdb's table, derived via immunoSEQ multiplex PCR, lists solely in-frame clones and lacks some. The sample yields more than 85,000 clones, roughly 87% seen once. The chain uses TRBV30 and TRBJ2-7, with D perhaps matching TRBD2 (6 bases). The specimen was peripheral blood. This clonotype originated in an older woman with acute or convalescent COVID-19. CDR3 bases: TGTGCCTGGAGTTTGTCGGGAGTTTCCTACGAGCAGTACTTC. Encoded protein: CAWSLSGVSYEQYF.